This T cell receptor (beta chain) was identified in a study of B cell selection in AIRE deficiency. Study conclusions and caveats: Roughly 29% of healthy-shared Treg TCRbeta sequences appeared in patient Tconv cells. Tconv and Treg cells from AIRE-deficient patients resembled healthy donors in TCRBV usage, CDR3 length and diversity.

In regard to this clone: The target antigen is unknown.

The sorted conventional CD4 T cells were gated as CD4+CD127+. V lost 7 bases, J lost 2 bases, and 14 bases lay in between. This CDR3 comprises 13 residues. Germline loops: CDR1 GTSNPN, CDR2 SVGIG (reference sequence). Original handling: Pooled conventional T cells gave roughly 99,000 patient and 130,000 to 150,000 donor TCRbeta sequences. Sequencing was performed with immunoSEQ multiplex PCR; in TCRdb, only in-frame clones are kept and a portion is missing. The DNA was the basis for D and trimming; V, J and clone size are from that table. Of approximately 24,000 clones in the sample, around 95% were seen once.

The material sequenced was CD4+CD127+ conventional T cells sorted from PBMCs. This receptor was identified in a human donor in good health. This chain connects TRBV30 to TRBJ2-5, with D possibly TRBD1 on 5 matching bases. This CDR3 reads CASRRGRQETQYF. The CDR3 region has the DNA TGTGCCTCCCGTAGGGGCAGGCAAGAGACCCAGTACTTC. The complete variable domain, with remaining parts taken from reference TRBV30 and TRBJ2-5, reads SQTIHQWPATLVQPVGSPLSLECTVEGTSNPNLYWYRQAAGRGLQLLFYSVGIGQISSEVPQNLSASRPQDRQFILSSKKLLLSDSGFYLCASRRGRQETQYFGPGTRLLVL.